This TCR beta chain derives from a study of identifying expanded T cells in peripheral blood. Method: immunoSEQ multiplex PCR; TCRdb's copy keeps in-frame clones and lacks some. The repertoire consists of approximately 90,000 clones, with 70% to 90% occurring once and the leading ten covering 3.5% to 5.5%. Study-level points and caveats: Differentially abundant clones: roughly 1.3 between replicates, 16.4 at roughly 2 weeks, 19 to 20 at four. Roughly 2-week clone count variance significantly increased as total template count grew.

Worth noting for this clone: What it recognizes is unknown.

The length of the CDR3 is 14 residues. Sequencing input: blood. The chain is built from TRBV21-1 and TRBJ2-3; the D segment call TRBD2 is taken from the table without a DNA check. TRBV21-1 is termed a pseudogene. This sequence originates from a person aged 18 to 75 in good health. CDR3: CASYQRGVPDTQYF. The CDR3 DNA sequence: TGTGCCAGCTATCAGCGGGGGGTCCCAGATACGCAGTATTTT.